This T cell receptor (beta chain) comes out of a study of persistence of HIV-infected CD4 T cells. From germline, CDR1 is MNHEY and CDR2 SVGEGT. The CDR3 covers 17 residues. The V end was cut by 6 bases, the J end by 0 bases, with 18 bases between. Cells were stimulated with overlapping HIV-1 Gag 15-mer peptides. Sorting of responding CD4+ T cells relied on upregulated CD40 ligand together with CD69. The libraries were made with immunoSEQ version 4 in survey mode. The table came from immunoSEQ multiplex PCR; TCRdb's copy has only in-frame clones and leaves some out. The table lists fewer than 40,000 clones, 70% of them singletons. Worth noting for this clone: The antigen is undetermined.

The sequencing here drew on CD4+ T cells sorted from PBMCs after approximately 19-hour stimulation, taken from a patient who received antiretroviral therapy. The origin of this receptor is an adult man with HIV who was CMV-seropositive. J is TRBJ1-5 and V is TRBV6-2 or TRBV6-3; D perhaps matches TRBD1 (5 bases). This chain's CDR3 is CASSLGRTLDSNQPQHF. DNA of the CDR3: TGTGCCAGCAGCCTGGGACGGACTCTAGATAGCAATCAGCCCCAGCATTTT.